One and the same sample provided the 26 T cell receptor beta chains below, sequenced in a study of blood T cell repertoires in COVID-19. Data came from immunoSEQ multiplex PCR; TCRdb stores just in-frame clones and leaves some out. This table has approximately 53,000 clones, 89% appearing once. Sequenced input: peripheral blood. These receptors were obtained from a human donor in a cohort sampled during active COVID-19.

This chain uses TRBV5-1 with TRBJ1-6; D might be TRBD1 (5 bases). There are 14 residues in the CDR3. The germline CDR1 and CDR2 sequences are SGHRS and YFSETQ. V gave up 0 bases and J gave up 8 bases, with 9 bases separating them. As DNA, the CDR3 is TGCGCCAGCAGCTTGGGACAGCTAGATTCACCCCTCCACTTT. The encoded protein is CASSLGQLDSPLHF.

This chain connects TRBV30 to TRBJ2-7; 11 bases line up with TRBD2. CDR3 length: 15 residues. Germline values: CDR1 GTSNPN, CDR2 SVGIG (reference sequence). J was trimmed by 2 bases and V by 0 bases; bases with no gene match: 3. The CDR3 reads CAWSVGTSGAYEQYF. CDR3 DNA: TGTGCCTGGAGTGTGGGGACTAGCGGTGCCTACGAGCAGTACTTC.

This chain joins TRBV12-3 or TRBV12-4 and TRBJ2-2; 7 nucleotides match TRBD2. This CDR3 comprises 13 residues. The junction had 4 bases not matched to a gene; V was cut back by 7 bases and J by 5 bases. The CDR3 region has the DNA TGTGCCAGCAACGAGCGGGAAACCGGGGAGCTGTTTTTT. This encodes CASNERETGELFF.

This clone was found once. V gene TRBV5-1 combines with J gene TRBJ2-5, with D perhaps TRBD2 (6 bases). The CDR3 is 14 residues long. Germline assignment: CDR1 SGHRS and CDR2 YFSETQ. The V and J ends lost 3 bases and 3 bases respectively, with 12 bases between them. CDR3 sequence reads: CASSSPGGEETQYF. The CDR3, as DNA: TGCGCCAGCAGCTCCCCTGGAGGGGAAGAGACCCAGTACTTC.

The V call is TRBV4-3, the J call TRBJ1-4; TRBD1 matches at 7 bases. The CDR3 is made up of 18 amino acids. The junction had 8 bases not matched to a gene; V was cut back by 0 bases and J by 1 base. Germline V gene data show CDR1 as LGHNA and CDR2 as YSLEER. CDR3 nucleotide sequence: TGCGCCAGCAGCCAAGACCTTCATAGACAGGGAACTAATGAAAAACTGTTTTTT. Protein: CASSQDLHRQGTNEKLFF.

The V gene is TRBV7-2, the J gene TRBJ1-5; no reliable D call. Germline values: CDR1 SGHTA, CDR2 FQGNSA. The CDR3 sequence is 17 residues long. The V and J ends lost 2 bases and 0 bases respectively, with 14 bases between them. CDR3 sequence reads: CASSLTPYSYSNQPQHF. DNA of the CDR3: TGTGCCAGCAGCTTAACCCCCTATAGTTATAGCAATCAGCCCCAGCATTTT.

The rearrangement links TRBV10-3 to TRBJ1-5; D unresolved. Germline loops: CDR1 ENHRY, CDR2 SYGVKD. This CDR3 is built from 12 residues. Trimming left V 3 bases short and J 7 bases short, with 7 bases between. The CDR3 region has the DNA TGTGCCATCAGTGAAGCGGACCAGCCCCAGCATTTT. Encoded protein: CAISEADQPQHF.

The gene calls are TRBV18 and TRBJ1-5, with 7 bases lining up with TRBD1. V was clipped by 4 bases and J by 4 bases; unmatched bases: 1. CDR3 length equals 13 residues. Germline V lookup: CDR1 KGHSH, CDR2 LQKENI. The CDR3 loop reads CASSQQGNQPQHF. As DNA, the CDR3 is TGTGCCAGCTCACAACAGGGGAATCAGCCCCAGCATTTT.

This clone was recorded once. The chain is built from TRBV6-2 or TRBV6-3 and TRBJ1-4, with 7 bases identical to TRBD1. The germline gives CDR1 MNHEY, CDR2 SVGEGT. Trimming cost V 2 bases and J 7 bases; bases outside gene matches: 4. CDR3 size: 14 residues. The CDR3, as DNA: TGTGCCAGCAGTTACAAGGGGGCGCTTGAAAAACTGTTTTTT. Translation gives CASSYKGALEKLFF.

This clone came up once. DNA for the CDR3: TGTGCCAGCACCTCAACAGGGGGCTTCACCGGGGAGCTGTTTTTT. Amino acids: CASTSTGGFTGELFF. The chain carries TRBV2 and TRBJ2-2; 9 bases are shared with TRBD1. The CDR3 is 15 amino acids. CDR1 is SNHLY and CDR2 is FYNNEI in the germline V gene. V was clipped by 7 bases and J by 4 bases; unmatched bases: 7.

This chain links TRBV6-2 or TRBV6-3 with TRBJ2-3; 8 bases align to TRBD2. From germline, CDR1 is MNHEY and CDR2 SVGEGT. CDR3 length: 16 residues. Unmatched junction bases numbered 9, after V lost 6 bases and J lost 1 base. In nucleotides, the CDR3 is TGTGCCAGCAGCCATCTTAGCGGGGTGGGCACAGATACGCAGTATTTT. Its protein is CASSHLSGVGTDTQYF.

The chain is built from TRBV11-1 and TRBJ2-7, with TRBD2 matching 9 bases. V lost 2 bases, J lost 6 bases, and 8 bases stayed unmatched. This CDR3 comprises 15 residues. Germline CDR1 and CDR2: SGHAT and FQDESV (reference sequence). The CDR3 here is CASSLSSSGVGEQYF. The CDR3 DNA reads TGTGCCAGCAGCTTAAGTTCTAGCGGGGTTGGCGAGCAGTACTTC. Looking up the rest from reference TRBV11-1 and TRBJ2-7 gives the full variable domain: EAEVAQSPRYKITEKSQAVAFWCDPISGHATLYWYRQILGQGPELLVQFQDESVVDDSQLPKDRFSAERLKGVDSTLKIQPAELGDSAMYLCASSLSSSGVGEQYFGPGTRLTVT.

V is TRBV7-2 and J is TRBJ1-1; TRBD1 aligns across 7 bases. The V and J ends lost 0 bases and 0 bases, in that order; junction bases with no gene match: 4. The CDR3 is made up of 16 amino acids. Germline V lookup: CDR1 SGHTA, CDR2 FQGNSA. CDR3 sequence: CASSLAGQPVNTEAFF. In DNA form, the CDR3 reads TGTGCCAGCAGCTTAGCGGGACAGCCAGTGAACACTGAAGCTTTCTTT.

The DNA of the CDR3 is TGCGCCAGCAGCCCCGCCTCGGCGGGGCTCGGGGAGCTGTTTTTT. Encoded protein: CASSPASAGLGELFF. The chain carries TRBV4-3 and TRBJ2-2; the D gene is possibly TRBD2 (6 bases). The V gene lost 4 bases and the J gene lost 7 bases, with 16 bases spanning the gap. The CDR3 covers 15 residues. Looked up from germline, CDR1 is LGHNA and CDR2 is YSLEER.

The rearrangement uses TRBV6-6 and TRBJ2-5; D unresolved. CDR1 is MNHNY and CDR2 is SVGAGI in the germline V gene (reference sequence). V dropped 2 bases and J dropped 1 base, with 8 bases sitting between them. The CDR3 is 14 residues long. CDR3 sequence (DNA): TGTGCCAGCAGTTACGAGTCACTCCAAGAGACCCAGTACTTC. The encoded protein is CASSYESLQETQYF.

The chain couples TRBV19 to TRBJ2-1; TRBD1 might be the D (7 bases). V gave up 6 bases and J gave up 7 bases, with 19 bases separating them. The V gene's germline CDR1 is LNHDA and CDR2 SQIVND (reference sequence). The CDR3 loop spans 15 amino acids. In nucleotides, the CDR3 is TGTGCCAGTAGCCGCGGGACAGCCACCGTGAATGAGCAGTTCTTC. This gives the protein CASSRGTATVNEQFF.

The rearrangement uses TRBV19 and TRBJ2-2; maybe TRBD2 (6 bases). CDR1 LNHDA and CDR2 SQIVND come from the germline V gene (reference sequence). Trimming pared 6 bases from V and 0 bases from J, leaving 11 bases between. This CDR3 spans 15 amino acids. This CDR3 reads CASRFGSANTGELFF. CDR3 coding DNA: TGTGCCAGTAGGTTCGGGAGTGCGAACACCGGGGAGCTGTTTTTT. The whole variable domain, remainder taken from reference TRBV19 and TRBJ2-2, is DGGITQSPKYLFRKEGQNVTLSCEQNLNHDAMYWYRQDPGQGLRLIYYSQIVNDFQKGDIAEGYSVSREKKESFPLTVTSAQKNPTAFYLCASRFGSANTGELFFGEGSRLTVL.

The chain uses TRBV7-2 and TRBJ2-1; 8 bases align to TRBD2. The CDR3 extends over 15 amino acids. V gave up 3 bases and J gave up 5 bases; unmatched junction bases: 6. Germline CDR1 and CDR2: SGHTA and FQGNSA. Here the CDR3 reads CASSFRNSGNNEQFF. DNA of the CDR3: TGTGCCAGCAGCTTCCGTAATAGCGGGAACAATGAGCAGTTCTTC.

V and J are TRBV7-3 and TRBJ1-3, with D perhaps TRBD1 (6 bases). The length of the CDR3 is 17 residues. Germline CDR1 is SGHTA and CDR2 is FQGTGA. The V end was cut by 0 bases, the J end by 0 bases, with 12 bases between. As DNA, the CDR3 is TGTGCCAGCAGCTTAACTTCTGACAGGAGCTCTGGAAACACCATATATTTT. This translates into CASSLTSDRSSGNTIYF. Using reference TRBV7-3 and TRBJ1-3 for the parts outside the CDR3, the full variable domain is GAGVSQTPSNKVTEKGKYVELRCDPISGHTALYWYRQSLGQGPEFLIYFQGTGAADDSGLPNDRFFAVRPEGSVSTLKIQRTERGDSAVYLCASSLTSDRSSGNTIYFGEGSWLTVV.

This chain links TRBV19 with TRBJ2-3; TRBD2 agrees at 12 bases. The CDR3 length is 14 residues. V was pared by 9 bases and J by 3 bases, with 4 bases of the junction left unmatched. CDR1 is LNHDA, CDR2 SQIVND, per germline (reference sequence). CDR3 DNA: TGTGCCAGCAGACTAGCGGGGGTGACAGATACGCAGTATTTT. Protein product: CASRLAGVTDTQYF.

V and J are TRBV11-2 and TRBJ2-7; 11 positions match TRBD1. Trimming at V came to 0 bases and at J to 3 bases, leaving 7 bases not matched to a gene. CDR1 is SGHAT, CDR2 FQNNGV, per germline. This CDR3 has 17 residues. The CDR3 is CASSLDSGQGAGYEQYF. The CDR3 bases are TGTGCCAGCAGCTTAGACTCAGGACAGGGGGCCGGCTACGAGCAGTACTTC.

V and J are TRBV28 and TRBJ2-2; 10 bases match TRBD2. This CDR3 region has 16 residues. The junction had 1 base not matched to a gene; V was cut back by 3 bases and J by 0 bases. CDR1 and CDR2 from the germline V gene are MDHEN and SYDVKM. The CDR3 is CASSFGTSANTGELFF. For the CDR3, the DNA is TGTGCCAGCAGTTTCGGGACTAGCGCGAACACCGGGGAGCTGTTTTTT.

The chain recombines TRBV7-2 with TRBJ2-5; a possible D gene is TRBD2 (6 bases). The CDR3 contains 15 residues. Germline lookup yields CDR1 SGHTA and CDR2 FQGNSA. Trimming shortened V by 2 bases and J by 2 bases, and 12 bases separated the two germline ends. The CDR3 is CASSLSGTAQETQYF. DNA of the CDR3: TGTGCCAGCAGCTTATCCGGGACTGCTCAAGAGACCCAGTACTTC.

The chain links TRBV14 to TRBJ2-3; 13 bases are a match to TRBD2. CDR1 is SGHDN and CDR2 is FVKESK in the germline V gene. The length of the CDR3 is 16 residues. The trim removed 1 base at V and 4 bases at J, leaving 2 bases unmatched. The CDR3 DNA reads TGTGCCAGCAGCCAAGTTACTAGCGGGGGGGCAGATACGCAGTATTTT. Translating gives CASSQVTSGGADTQYF.

The chain combines TRBV6-2 or TRBV6-3 with TRBJ2-7; tentative D call: TRBD1 (5 bases). CDR1 and CDR2 from the germline V gene are MNHEY and SVGEGT. This CDR3 region has 15 residues. Trimming cost V 0 bases and J 2 bases, with 11 bases left between them. This CDR3 reads CASSYSQGTTYEQYF. The CDR3 DNA reads as TGTGCCAGCAGTTACTCCCAGGGTACGACCTACGAGCAGTACTTC.

This rearrangement joins TRBV12-3 or TRBV12-4 to TRBJ1-3; no clear D. The CDR3 runs to 13 residues. The CDR3 DNA reads as TGTGCTATTGGGAACGGGACTGGAAACACCATATATTTT. Translating gives CAIGNGTGNTIYF.